What follows are 21 T cell receptor beta chains derived from one specimen sequenced in a study of cytomegalovirus exposure and HLA in healthy donors. Both 60 Vbeta primers and 13 Jbeta primers went into the PCR. Produced via immunoSEQ multiplex PCR; TCRdb's table is partial and in-frame only. The sample has 100,000 to 150,000 clones. Sequencing was performed on PBMCs. The receptors originated from a man aged 18 to 35 in good health and CMV-seronegative.

V and J are TRBV6-1 and TRBJ2-5; 7 bases agree with TRBD1. CDR1 and CDR2 (germline): MNHNS, SASEGT. The CDR3 contains 16 residues. J was trimmed by 1 base and V by 1 base; bases with no gene match: 6. Here the CDR3 DNA reads TGTGCCAGCAGTGAAGTAGGGGGCCTCTTCCAAGAGACCCAGTACTTC. Translated: CASSEVGGLFQETQYF.

The chain employs TRBV6-5 and TRBJ1-1; D possibly corresponds to TRBD1 (5 bases). CDR3 size: 14 residues. The germline V and J ends were trimmed by 5 bases and 6 bases, with 16 bases remaining between them. CDR1 MNHEY and CDR2 SVGAGI come from the germline V gene. Here the CDR3 DNA reads TGTGCCAGCAGTCGGGGCGGGGTCGGCCCTGAAGCTTTCTTT. Translation: CASSRGGVGPEAFF.

This rearrangement joins TRBV15 to TRBJ2-5; D is ambiguous. CDR1 is LNHNV and CDR2 is YYDKDF in the germline V gene (reference sequence). V was trimmed by 2 bases and J by 2 bases, leaving 9 bases between them. CDR3 length: 14 amino acids. CDR3 bases: TGTGCCACCAGCAGAATAAACAGACAAGAGACCCAGTACTTC. Residues: CATSRINRQETQYF. The full variable domain, rest sourced from reference TRBV15 and TRBJ2-5, is DAMVIQNPRYQVTQFGKPVTLSCSQTLNHNVMYWYQQKSSQAPKLLFHYYDKDFNNEADTPDNFQSRRPNTSFCFLDIRSPGLGDTAMYLCATSRINRQETQYFGPGTRLLVL.

The chain employs TRBV5-3 and TRBJ2-5; TRBD1 might be the D (5 bases). TRBV5-3 carries the ORF label, with uncertain function. Trimming cost V 3 bases and J 3 bases, with 9 bases left between them. The CDR3 is 13 amino acids. CDR3: CARSWSREETQYF. The CDR3 DNA reads TGTGCCAGAAGCTGGAGCAGGGAAGAGACCCAGTACTTC.

J is TRBJ2-5 and V is TRBV27, with 10 positions matching TRBD1. Germline V gives CDR1 MNHEY, CDR2 SMNVEV (reference sequence). This CDR3 has 15 amino acids. Trimming at V came to 5 bases and at J to 5 bases, leaving 8 bases not matched to a gene. CDR3 loop: CASSDSDRGTETQYF. The CDR3 coding sequence is TGTGCCAGCAGTGACTCGGACAGGGGGACGGAGACCCAGTACTTC.

J is TRBJ2-7 and V is TRBV28, with 8 bases matching TRBD1. J was trimmed by 0 bases and V by 5 bases; bases with no gene match: 6. The CDR3 spans 15 residues. Germline CDR1 is MDHEN and CDR2 is SYDVKM. DNA of the CDR3: TGTGCCAGCAGTGTTATGGGGACAGGCTCCTACGAGCAGTACTTC. This encodes CASSVMGTGSYEQYF.

The rearrangement joins TRBV9 to TRBJ2-2; tentative D call: TRBD2 (6 bases). The CDR3 is 17 residues long. Germline assignment: CDR1 SGDLS and CDR2 YYNGEE. V lost 1 base to trimming and J lost 0 bases, with 13 bases between them. The CDR3 coding sequence is TGTGCCAGCAGCGTAAGCCGGGAGCGCGCGAACACCGGGGAGCTGTTTTTT. Its protein is CASSVSRERANTGELFF.

J is TRBJ2-7 and V is TRBV11-3; TRBD2 matches at 9 bases. The CDR3 is 13 residues long. The V gene end was trimmed by 7 bases and the J gene end by 5 bases; junction bases not matched to a gene: 6. Germline V gene sequence: CDR1 SGHNT, CDR2 YENEEA. The CDR3 protein is CASTSGTSNEQYF. The CDR3 nucleotides are TGTGCCAGCACCTCCGGGACTAGCAACGAGCAGTACTTC.

The CDR3 protein is CASSFSGRVYNEQFF. DNA of the CDR3: TGTGCCAGCAGCTTTAGCGGGAGAGTATACAATGAGCAGTTCTTC. The chain carries TRBV7-2 and TRBJ2-1; 9 bases are a match to TRBD2. The CDR3 contains 15 residues. V was clipped by 3 bases and J by 4 bases; unmatched bases: 4. In germline, CDR1 is SGHTA, CDR2 FQGNSA.

The chain joins TRBV13 to TRBJ1-1; D gene unclear. This CDR3 contains 14 residues. Germline CDR1 and CDR2: PRHDT and FYEKMQ (reference sequence). Between the trimmed V and J ends, which lost 0 bases and 4 bases, there was a span of 9 bases. The CDR3 protein is CASSLGRGGTEAFF. As DNA, the CDR3 is TGTGCCAGCAGCTTAGGTCGGGGAGGCACTGAAGCTTTCTTT.

This chain links TRBV4-1 with TRBJ2-2, with 10 positions matching TRBD2. Germline values: CDR1 MGHRA, CDR2 YSYEKL. With V trimmed by 0 bases and J by 10 bases, 5 bases remained unmatched. This CDR3 contains 15 residues. The CDR3 DNA follows: TGCGCCAGCAGCCAAGAAGGTAGCGGGGGGAAGGAGCTGTTTTTT. Encoded protein: CASSQEGSGGKELFF.

The V and J genes are TRBV19 and TRBJ2-1; TRBD1 aligns across 9 bases. The germline CDR1 and CDR2 sequences are LNHDA and SQIVND (reference sequence). Trimming at V came to 8 bases and at J to 6 bases, leaving 8 bases not matched to a gene. The CDR3 spans 14 residues. Here the CDR3 reads CASRDRGIPNEQFF. DNA for the CDR3: TGTGCCAGTCGTGACAGGGGGATTCCCAATGAGCAGTTCTTC.

This chain links TRBV9 with TRBJ2-2; no reliable D call. This CDR3 is built from 14 residues. CDR1 and CDR2 (germline): SGDLS, YYNGEE. V lost 0 bases, J lost 8 bases, and 11 bases lay in between. The CDR3 loop reads CASSVAGYRGELFF. CDR3 DNA sequence: TGTGCCAGCAGCGTAGCCGGGTACCGGGGGGAGCTGTTTTTT.

The V and J genes are TRBV6-5 and TRBJ1-1; D may be TRBD1 (5 bases). The CDR3 totals 14 residues. The ends were cut back, 6 bases at V and 1 base at J, with 12 bases in the middle. Germline V gene sequence: CDR1 MNHEY, CDR2 SVGAGI. DNA for the CDR3: TGTGCCAGCAGCCAGGACACGCGGAACACTGAAGCTTTCTTT. Translating gives CASSQDTRNTEAFF.

This chain joins TRBV27 and TRBJ1-1; the D gene is possibly TRBD1 (6 bases). This CDR3 has 15 amino acids. The V end was cut by 5 bases, the J end by 0 bases, with 13 bases between. Germline CDR1 MNHEY, CDR2 SMNVEV (reference sequence). DNA for the CDR3: TGTGCCAGCAGTCCTCCTGCAGGGGTGAACACTGAAGCTTTCTTT. Its translation: CASSPPAGVNTEAFF.

V is TRBV5-8 and J is TRBJ2-1; D is uncertain. CDR3 length: 16 amino acids. The germline V and J ends were trimmed by 4 bases and 0 bases, with 14 bases remaining between them. The germline CDR1 and CDR2 sequences are SGHTS and YDEGEE. The DNA of the CDR3 is TGTGCCAGCAGCCCTTACGTCACTAACTCCTACAATGAGCAGTTCTTC. It yields the protein CASSPYVTNSYNEQFF.

This chain's CDR3 is CASSEHWGTQETQYF. The CDR3 DNA reads TGTGCCAGCAGCGAACACTGGGGGACACAAGAGACCCAGTACTTC. The V call is TRBV9, the J call TRBJ2-5; TRBD1 is a possible D gene (6 bases). Germline CDR1 SGDLS, CDR2 YYNGEE. V gave up 3 bases and J gave up 2 bases, with 14 bases separating them. The CDR3 sequence is 15 residues long.

V gene TRBV10-3 combines with J gene TRBJ1-2, with D possibly being TRBD1 (5 bases). V lost 2 bases and J 8 bases, leaving 24 bases between the germline ends. The CDR3 runs 17 residues. Per the germline V gene, CDR1 is ENHRY and CDR2 is SYGVKD. Here the CDR3 reads CAISELDTGRQRNGYTF. CDR3 in DNA: TGTGCCATCAGTGAGCTGGACACAGGCCGCCAGAGAAACGGCTACACCTTC.

V and J are TRBV5-4 and TRBJ1-2, with 8 bases lining up with TRBD1. Per the germline V gene, CDR1 is SGHNT and CDR2 is YYREEE (reference sequence). Trimming cost V 4 bases and J 3 bases; bases outside gene matches: 5. The CDR3 is made up of 14 amino acids. This CDR3 reads CASSLQTGDYGYTF. DNA of the CDR3: TGTGCCAGCAGCCTCCAGACAGGGGACTATGGCTACACCTTC.

This sequence joins TRBV6-6 and TRBJ1-5, with D hard to call. This CDR3 region has 13 residues. CDR1 and CDR2 (germline): MNHNY, SVGAGI (reference sequence). Trimming stripped 2 bases from V and 7 bases from J, with 9 bases between. The CDR3 bases are TGTGCCAGCAGTTACCCGGGAGACCAGCCCCAGCATTTT. Amino acids: CASSYPGDQPQHF.

The chain recombines TRBV5-1 with TRBJ1-1; TRBD1 agrees at 8 bases. Germline V lookup: CDR1 SGHRS, CDR2 YFSETQ. There are 13 residues in the CDR3. The V segment lost 4 bases and the J segment 8 bases; nucleotides outside the gene matches: 7. The CDR3: CASSKGQDREAFF. The DNA of the CDR3 is TGCGCCAGCAGCAAGGGACAGGACCGGGAAGCTTTCTTT.